Sequencing of this TCR beta chain was carried out in a study of blood T cells in healthy people across ages. The CDR3 length is 16 residues. Per the germline V gene, CDR1 is LGHNA and CDR2 is YNFKEQ. With 1 base removed from V and 6 bases from J, the gap between germline ends came to 18 bases. Aged about 6 to 90, donors were systemically healthy Caucasians from Russia. Isolation recovered at least 6 million PBMCs from every sample. This clonotype came up a few times. Antigen unknown. Study observations and caveats: Donor CMV status was unknown, possibly confounding expanded clonotype changes.

A second 7 to 11 cycle PCR used barcoded and J-beta primers. One entry per CDR3 protein, called by TCRdb with MiXCR from the 5' RACE reads. Seen here are around 1.1 million distinct CDR3 sequences, 35% to 45% observed once, and the top ten hold about 12%. The sample taken for sequencing was blood. This rearrangement joins TRBV4-2 to TRBJ1-1, with D possibly matching TRBD1 (6 bases). The sequence came from a young man in good health. The CDR3: CASSQGLEGGGSEAFF. The CDR3, as DNA: TGTGCCAGCAGCCAAGGCCTCGAGGGGGGTGGGTCTGAAGCTTTCTTT.